This T cell receptor beta chain emerged from a study of tumor-infiltrating lymphocytes in primary liver carcinoma. Background on the study: Sequenced samples came back with roughly 3.5 to 7.13 million productive TCRbeta reads, and the counts looked alike across tissue types. Study findings and constraints: Found in all five tumor regions were only about 7-24% of top clones.

The input was 500 ng total RNA; TCR beta cDNA was made from it with a constant-region primer. Investigators got TCR beta libraries out of three nested multiplex PCR rounds, done with slightly modified ARM-PCR. The opening two PCR rounds, about 11 cycles each, paired TRBV1-TRBV30 forward primers with a C-beta reverse primer. MiXCR was run by TCRdb on the multiplex PCR reads, yielding one entry per CDR3 protein. Of about 74,000 distinct CDR3 sequences listed, approximately 74% are singletons. Bulk tissue was left unsorted, and RNA and DNA were co-extracted from roughly 20-30 mg of it. Germline V gene data show CDR1 as MNHEY and CDR2 as SVGAGI. The CDR3 has 15 residues. Trimming took 0 bases from V and 12 from J, leaving 19 bases between them. For this clonotype: Its antigen is unidentified.

The clonotype comes from a man aged 35-49 years with primary liver carcinoma and hepatitis B virus infection. The chain combines TRBV6-5 with TRBJ2-3, with a tentative D call TRBD2 (6 bases). Sequenced sample: liver tumor tissue from sampling region 4. Indicated subset: tumor region T4, right-lateral pole. CDR3 sequence: CASSYSGGTGDIQYF. In nucleotides, the CDR3 is TGTGCCAGCAGTTACTCGGGCGGGACTGGAGATATCCAGTATTTT.